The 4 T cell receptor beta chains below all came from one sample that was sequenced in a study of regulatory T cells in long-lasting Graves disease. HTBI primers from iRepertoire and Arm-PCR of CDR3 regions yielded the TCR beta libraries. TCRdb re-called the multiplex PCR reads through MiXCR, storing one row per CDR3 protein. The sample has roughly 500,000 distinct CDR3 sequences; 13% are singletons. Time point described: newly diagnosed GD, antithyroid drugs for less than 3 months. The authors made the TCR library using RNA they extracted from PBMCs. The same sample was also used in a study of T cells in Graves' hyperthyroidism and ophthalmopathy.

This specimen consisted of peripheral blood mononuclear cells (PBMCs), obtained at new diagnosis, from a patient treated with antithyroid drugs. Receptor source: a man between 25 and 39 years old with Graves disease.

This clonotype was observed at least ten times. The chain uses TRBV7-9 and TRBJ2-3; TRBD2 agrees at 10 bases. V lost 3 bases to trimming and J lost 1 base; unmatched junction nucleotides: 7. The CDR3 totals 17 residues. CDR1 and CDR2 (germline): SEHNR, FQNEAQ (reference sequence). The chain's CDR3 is CASSLSGRATRTDTQYF. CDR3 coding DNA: TGTGCCAGCAGCTTGAGCGGGAGGGCCACTCGCACAGATACGCAGTATTTT.

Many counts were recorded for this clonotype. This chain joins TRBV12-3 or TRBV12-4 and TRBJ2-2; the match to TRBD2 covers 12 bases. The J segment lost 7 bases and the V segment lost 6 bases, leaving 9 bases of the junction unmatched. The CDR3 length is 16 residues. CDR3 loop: CASSSGLAGSFGELFF. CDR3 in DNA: TGTGCCAGCAGCTCCGGACTAGCGGGATCATTCGGGGAGCTGTTTTTT.

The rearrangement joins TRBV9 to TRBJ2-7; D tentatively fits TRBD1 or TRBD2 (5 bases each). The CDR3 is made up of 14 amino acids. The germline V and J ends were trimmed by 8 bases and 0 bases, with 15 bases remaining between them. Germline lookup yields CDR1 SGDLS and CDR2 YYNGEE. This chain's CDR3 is CASARGGSSYEQYF. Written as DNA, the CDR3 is TGTGCCAGTGCCCGGGGCGGGTCCTCCTACGAGCAGTACTTC.

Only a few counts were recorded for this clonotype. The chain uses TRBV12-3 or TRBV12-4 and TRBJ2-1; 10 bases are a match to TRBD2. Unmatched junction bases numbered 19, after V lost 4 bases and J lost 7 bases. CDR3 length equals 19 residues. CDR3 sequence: CASSSYGGIASGRENEQFF. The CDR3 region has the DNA TGTGCCAGCAGTTCCTACGGGGGAATTGCTAGCGGGAGAGAGAATGAGCAGTTCTTC.